This T cell receptor beta chain originates from a study of cytomegalovirus exposure and HLA in healthy donors (dated 2017 in TCRdb). At the level of the whole study: According to an earlier analysis of 587 of the donors, about 190 million T cells yielded 90 million to 140 million unique TCR beta sequences and about 300 Gb of sequence data. The study profiled the T cell repertoires of under 700 subjects by immunosequencing and related them to cytomegalovirus serostatus. Rather than drawing on any new phenotypic data, the later analysis identified candidate immune exposures from TCR beta sequences and the way those sequences occurred across donors. Around 320 gigabases of sequencing data and approximately 85 million unique TCR sequences were included in an early release covering 500 to 750 HLA-typed donors. A later genetic analysis used genome-wide SNP genotypes for about 60% of the roughly 700 donors, treating that subset as a discovery cohort. To predict cytomegalovirus infection status, the study brought together high-throughput TCR immunosequencing, statistical association of individual TCRs with disease status, and machine learning. The number of typed donors differed by locus: about 620-630 for A, B, C, DRB1 and DQB1; some 500 for DQA1; roughly 600 for DPA1; and some 450 for DPB1. Donor age, sex, ethnicity and CMV serostatus were collected together with the repertoire data. The aim of the study was to test whether cataloging public T cell receptors could identify signatures of past pathogen exposure. To decide whether each TCR beta V gene segment behaved as functional or pseudogenic, an earlier analysis of some 600 of the donors relied on high-throughput TCR beta sequencing. In addition to the first cohort of 666 subjects, a separate validation cohort of 120 different subjects was used. A later analysis re-analyzed previously published TCR beta repertoires from hundreds of donors and added high-resolution HLA genotyping to study TCR occurrence patterns. Of the roughly 400 genotyped donors, 65% to 90% fell in the genetic ancestry cluster associated with self-reported Caucasian donors. A handful of DR-DQ haplotypes were handled as single units for association and clustering because linkage in the cohort was strong. All discovery cohort repertoires had been generated using a single sequencing platform. Class I and class II HLA loci were covered by the typing at four-digit resolution. Across about 370 genotyped donors of the cohort, an average of about 240,000 unique TCR beta nucleotide sequences per donor were sequenced, and roughly a sixth of those sequences were non-productive. What the study reported, not specific to this receptor: Linkage disequilibrium might explain the correlated functional status among segregating V segments, but an unknown experimental factor could not be ruled out. The only immune exposure information available for the cohort was CMV serostatus. Most TCR sequences were observed very rarely across donors, whereas some public TCRs were present in many individuals. Some IMGT-functional V segments, including TRBV6-2 and TRBV6-3, could not be distinguished by the 87-base-pair reads and were therefore excluded. According to a later analysis, parvovirus B19, influenza, CMV and Epstein-Barr virus appeared linked to several top co-occurrence clusters. In an earlier analysis of approximately 590 of the donors, most TCR beta V segments were observed in productive rearrangements about 90% or about 30% of the time, broadly matching IMGT annotations. Because HLA typing was missing for some donors at each locus, association tests included only the typed subset. Roughly uniform sequencing depth across donors was assumed in presence/absence analyses, although this assumption may not hold. Specific HLA alleles were associated with over 15,000 TCR beta sequences at a false discovery rate of 0.05 in a later analysis. A later analysis found that TCR association rates varied across HLA loci, with DRB1 alleles showing the most associated TCRs and HLA-C alleles the fewest. The cohort was sequenced for TCR beta chains only, and without alpha or paired-chain data the features that could be detected were limited. Because counts were too low, 15 to 20 rarely observed V segments, including chromosome 9 orphons, were left out of the earlier analysis of about 500 of the donors. In a later analysis, most CMV-associated TCR beta chains were found to appear HLA-restricted, with HLA associations seemingly driven largely by CMV exposure. It was suggested by the authors that the approach could potentially be generalized to other disease states and immunological phenotypes. A cluster of highly shared sequence variants was judged likely to be a technical artifact of the sequencing pipeline. Strong co-occurrence of HLA alleles, especially DR and DQ, made assigning TCR associations to individual alleles difficult. In the study, about 150 TCR beta chains were listed as associated with cytomegalovirus. In a later analysis, HLA-associated TCR beta chains were found to be more clonally expanded and to have lower generation probabilities than equally common non-associated chains. In both the original and validation cohorts, the classifier was reported to diagnose cytomegalovirus status with high specificity and sensitivity. Three of the identified cytomegalovirus-associated TCR beta chains were confirmed in vitro to be specific for cytomegalovirus antigens. A further reported finding was that TCR beta sequences accurately predicted the HLA-A and HLA-B alleles for most subjects in the first cohort. According to a later genetic analysis, donors in an Asian-associated ancestry cluster had fewer N-insertions in productive TCRs than the approximately 650-donor mean. V-gene and J-gene trimming of TCR beta chains was associated with a missense DCLRE1C variant in a later genetic analysis, and the association was replicated in an independent cohort.

To prepare the library, the immunoSEQ multiplex PCR assay was applied. The multiplex PCR relied on a mix of 60 forward primers for TCR Vbeta segments and 13 reverse primers for TCR Jbeta segments. The CDR3 region of rearranged TCR beta genes was amplified from genomic DNA by a multiplex PCR assay. On the Illumina HiSeq System, the amplified TCR beta libraries were sequenced as 87-base-pair reads. As for the authors' bioinformatics: A later analysis tallied roughly 80 million unique TCR beta chains across the 666 repertoires, and approximately 12 million of those chains were shared by two or more donors. A nearest-neighbor algorithm error-corrected the raw reads and collapsed the reads into unique sequences, merging closely related sequences to remove PCR and sequencing errors. To assign V, D and J gene segments, CDR3 sequences were aligned to IMGT reference sequences. For a sequence to be retained, a match of at least six nucleotides to both a V gene segment and a J gene segment was required. A rearrangement was called productive if the CDR3 had no stop codons and remained in frame with V and J, and every other rearrangement was called non-productive. Following IMGT convention, CDR3 was defined as the stretch from the second conserved V-encoded cysteine up to the conserved J-encoded phenylalanine. The earlier analysis of approximately 590 of the donors excluded any sequence lacking an unambiguous match to a single V gene segment. An earlier analysis of about 600 of the donors called V segments functional above 56.7% productive rearrangements and segregating when the between-donor standard deviation exceeded 5%. A statistical classification framework was built for diagnosing cytomegalovirus status from the catalog of TCR beta chain sequences. In a later analysis, V and J genes were assigned by comparing TCR nucleotide sequences against IMGT/GENE-DB human TR gene sequences. In a later analysis, CDR3 sequences and most-parsimonious VDJ recombination scenarios were assigned using the TCRdist pipeline. A later analysis defined each TCR beta chain by its CDR3 amino acid sequence plus V-gene family, and excluded reads lacking a unique V-gene family. In a later analysis, 450 to 600 highly shared, low-generation-probability nucleotide sequences were removed to address suspected cross-contamination and a sequencing artifact. In a later analysis, a clonal expansion index for each public chain was calculated from normalized within-repertoire ranks of inferred template counts. In a later analysis, generation probabilities were computed with a VDJ recombination model fitted to out-of-frame rearrangements, and the resulting probabilities were checked against IGoR. In a later analysis, hypergeometric tests were used to score TCR-TCR, TCR-HLA and TCR-CMV co-occurrence, with a repertoire-size bias correction applied to TCR pairs. To estimate false discovery rates, a later analysis permuted the HLA or CMV assignments 20 times. In a later analysis, co-occurring TCRs were grouped with DBSCAN, and TCRdist sequence similarity was added when clustering was performed within HLA-allele-positive subsets. Repertoires with fewer than 30,000 or more than 120,000 public chains were left out of co-occurrence clustering, as were about five repertoires with anomalous nucleotide sharing. The clones in this table, taken by TCRdb from immuneACCESS, are in-frame only. Not every clone is retained; where verified, under half of the shortfall comes from an unresolved V gene, and the cause of the rest is unknown. D and trimming were read from the DNA, whereas the V and J calls and clone size are those reported in that table. Recorded for this sample are 200,000 to 250,000 clones; around 84% of them occurred a single time. About 0.22% of the sample is taken by the ten largest.

Ends trimmed: V by 1 base, J by 1 base; bases unmatched to a gene: 6. Counted from cysteine to phenylalanine, this CDR3 has 18 amino acids. The only DNA kept is the CDR3, 54 bases in frame from the first base. The germline V gene (reference sequence) provides CDR1 MNHEY and CDR2 SMNVEV. On this clone: Its antigen is not yet known. Nothing much larger sits one base from this clone, and base qualities are not available.

In total, 666 healthy bone marrow donors made up the cohort. All cohort members were sampled while nominally healthy, although unrecorded immune exposures were likely present. The donor was CMV seronegative and was included in the group of a few hundred seronegative cohort members. A peripheral blood sample was provided by each donor, and peripheral blood mononuclear cells were used for TCR beta sequencing. The Qiagen DNeasy Blood Extraction Kit was used to extract genomic DNA from the blood cell samples. The chain uses TRBV27 and TRBJ2-6, and TRBD1 aligns with 8 junction nucleotides. The origin of this receptor is a girl aged 2-9 years in good health and CMV-seronegative. What was sequenced was PBMCs. Here the CDR3 is given as CASSLYPGGGSGANVLTF. The bases are TGTGCCAGCAGTTTATATCCAGGGGGCGGGTCTGGGGCCAACGTCCTGACTTTC.